The clone carrying this T cell receptor beta chain was recorded once. No antigen is known for it. The protocol was immunoSEQ multiplex PCR, while the TCRdb copy is restricted to in-frame clones and leaves out a portion. The sample has about 2.1 million clones, around 93% seen once. These data come from a study of shared clonotypes between healthy human individuals. Study outcomes and limitations: Having only a few donors restricted how much genetic and exposure-history diversity was captured.

The CDR3 contains 13 residues. V was pared by 6 bases and J by 3 bases, with 5 bases of the junction left unmatched. Germline lookup yields CDR1 MNHEY and CDR2 SMNVEV (reference sequence). CD45RO-negative, CCR7-positively selected cells formed the naive CD8 fraction, excluding terminally differentiated effector memory CD45RA+ cells. The sequence derives from a young man in good health. Some clones in this sample may be carry-over from other donors' samples. The material sequenced was naive CD8+ T cells from PBMCs. The chain employs TRBV27 and TRBJ2-7; 7 bases are shared with TRBD1. CDR3 sequence reads: CASSRTGYYEQYF. The CDR3 bases are TGTGCCAGCAGCAGGACAGGATACTACGAGCAGTACTTC.